This T cell receptor (beta chain) was sequenced in a study of blood T cell repertoires in COVID-19. As for the study in general: Specimens from acute and convalescent COVID-19 originated in the United States, Italy and Spain.

Study processing details: How many nucleated cells were present was estimated from reference gene primer amplification. The assay was immunoSEQ multiplex PCR, and TCRdb's table has in-frame clones only and misses some. From that table come the V and J calls and clone size; the DNA was used to work out D and trimming. The repertoire holds 130,000 or so clones, with approximately 77% as singletons. In germline, CDR1 is LNHDA, CDR2 SQIVND (reference sequence). This CDR3 region has 15 residues. V lost 3 bases to trimming and J lost 5 bases; unmatched junction nucleotides: 5. This clonotype was obtained from a human donor in a cohort sampled during active COVID-19. The rearrangement uses TRBV19 and TRBJ1-5, with TRBD1 identical over 9 bases. Sequencing was performed on peripheral blood. The CDR3 region is CASSIPQGAYQPQHF. The CDR3 DNA follows: TGTGCCAGTAGTATTCCACAGGGGGCTTATCAGCCCCAGCATTTT.